This TCR beta chain is drawn from a study of T cell responses to AZD1222 COVID-19 vaccine. The CDR3 length is 13 residues. V lost 0 bases to trimming and J lost 6 bases, with 9 bases between them. The germline CDR1 and CDR2 sequences are SGHRS and YFSETQ. About this clone: What it binds is unknown.

Generated by immunoSEQ multiplex PCR, the TCRdb table keeps only in-frame clones and is missing some. This sample has 90,000 or so clones, with 80% to 90% found just once. General study points: Only 5 or 6 individuals given AZD1222 were seropositive at baseline. A rise in Spike-specific TCR breadth and depth followed two AZD1222 doses.

The receptor comes from an adult in good health. Sequencing used peripheral blood, obtained on day 0 of AZD1222 vaccination. The rearrangement joins TRBV5-1 to TRBJ1-2; D remains unclear. This chain's CDR3 is CASSLDGQNGYTF. Written as DNA, the CDR3 is TGCGCCAGCAGCTTGGACGGGCAGAATGGCTACACCTTC.